This T cell receptor beta chain was identified in a study of shared clonotypes between healthy human individuals. Generated by immunoSEQ multiplex PCR, the TCRdb table keeps only in-frame clones and is missing some. The table has about 330,000 clones, about 74% seen once; the top ten hold about a tenth. The germline V gene has CDR1 MNHNY and CDR2 SVGAGI (reference sequence). CDR3 size: 12 residues. Deletions cut 6 bases from V and 6 bases from J, with 12 bases between. What was sequenced was memory CD4+ T cells sorted from blood. Subset indicated: CD45RA-negative fraction. This chain connects TRBV6-6 to TRBJ2-7, with a possible D match to TRBD1 (5 bases). The receptor's source is a young man in good health. CDR3 in amino acids: CASSYQGPEQYF. In nucleotides, the CDR3 is TGTGCCAGCAGCTATCAGGGTCCCGAGCAGTACTTC.